This TCR beta chain was documented in a study of CD8 T cells in ankylosing spondylitis. This clonotype was counted only a few times. The CDR3 covers 15 residues. With 6 bases clipped from V and 1 base from J, the junction kept 4 bases outside the gene matches. CDR1 and CDR2 (germline): MNHEY, SVGEGT. Using its own MiXCR run on the 5' RACE reads, TCRdb lists one record per CDR3 protein. Of around 250,000 distinct CDR3 sequences in the sample, under 20% were seen once. Sequencing was done on a sample of blood, either unsorted or a sorted T cell fraction (not recorded which). The rearrangement links TRBV6-2 or TRBV6-3 to TRBJ2-2; TRBD2 matches at 8 bases. This clonotype was sampled from a male donor with ankylosing spondylitis or in good health (not recorded which). CDR3 coding DNA: TGTGCCAGCAGCTCACTAGCGGAGAACACCGGGGAGCTGTTTTTT. This gives the protein CASSSLAENTGELFF.